The clone carrying this TCR beta chain was detected ten times or more. No antigen is known for it. This sample is part of a study of T-cell reconstitution after alpha-beta-depleted transplantation in children. Study-wide results and caveats: About two months after transplant, alpha-beta T cells reportedly came from several hundred expanded graft clones.

V lost 4 bases and J 4 bases, leaving 10 bases between the germline ends. Looked up from germline, CDR1 is DFQATT and CDR2 is SNEGSKA (reference sequence). CDR3 length: 12 amino acids. TCRbeta library preparation incorporated unique molecular identifiers. TCRdb fed the PCR reads into MiXCR, producing one record per CDR3 protein. The repertoire holds 200,000 or so distinct CDR3 sequences, approximately 6.8% seen once, with about 4.4% in the top ten. The source material was PBMCs, sampled before TCRalphabeta/CD19-depleted stem cell transplant. V gene TRBV20-1 combines with J gene TRBJ2-5; D not resolved. The clonotype originates from a girl less than two years old with combined immunodeficiency, due to receive a stem cell transplant. The CDR3, as DNA: TGCAGTGCTATGGGGTTTGGAGAGACCCAGTACTTC. It encodes CSAMGFGETQYF.